This T cell receptor (beta chain) was documented in a study of patients and donors after allogeneic stem cell transplantation. Deletions cut 5 bases from V and 0 bases from J, with 16 bases between. Germline CDR1 DFQATT, CDR2 SNEGSKA (reference sequence). This CDR3 has 15 residues. TCRdb reanalysed the RT-PCR reads using MiXCR and keeps one entry per CDR3 protein. The sample holds roughly 200,000 distinct CDR3 sequences, 35% to 45% seen once. V and J are TRBV20-1 and TRBJ1-1; weak D call: TRBD1 (6 bases). Sequenced material: blood, either unsorted or a sorted T cell fraction (not recorded which). This receptor was obtained from a human donor who was either an allogeneic HSCT recipient or a stem cell or donor lymphocyte infusion donor (not recorded which). It is not recorded whose cells these are; they may come from a transplant donor. The CDR3 here is CSARDSGTLNTEAFF. The CDR3 DNA reads as TGCAGTGCTCGGGACTCCGGGACACTGAACACTGAAGCTTTCTTT.